This note documents a single TCR beta chain sequence. This sample was taken from a study of technical replicates of blood from several donors. Sequencing used immunoSEQ multiplex PCR; TCRdb keeps in-frame clones, though not all of them. The sample carries some 74,000 clones, about 91% recorded once. The germline V gene has CDR1 SQVTM and CDR2 ANQGSEA. This CDR3 spans 13 amino acids. V lost 4 bases and J 1 base, leaving 11 bases between the germline ends. The receptor was derived from a human donor in good health. The sequencing sample was made of T cells isolated from PBMCs. This sequence joins TRBV29-1 and TRBJ2-7; D not certain. The CDR3 region is CSVVSGESYEQYF. The CDR3 DNA reads TGCAGCGTTGTCTCAGGCGAATCCTACGAGCAGTACTTC.